A single TCR beta chain is shown here with its context. The antigen is not known. The data were taken from a study of cytomegalovirus exposure and HLA in healthy donors. The CDR3 runs to 13 residues. CDR1 is MGHRA and CDR2 is YSYEKL in the germline V gene. V lost 1 base and J lost 8, with 8 bases in between. The study, taken as a whole, reports: It was reported in a later analysis that an Asian-associated ancestry cluster showed fewer N-insertions than the roughly 710-donor mean. Data from an earlier analysis indicated that most TCR beta V segments were productive either about 87% or about 30% of the time.

It was with 60 Vbeta and 13 Jbeta primers that the PCR ran. Sequencing was performed with immunoSEQ multiplex PCR; in TCRdb, only in-frame clones are kept and a portion is missing. Of roughly 120,000 clones listed, over 6.5% are singletons. The TCR comes from a woman between 40 and 55 years old in good health and CMV-seropositive. The rearrangement uses TRBV4-1 and TRBJ1-4; no definite D call. The sample consisted of PBMCs. The CDR3 bases are TGCGCCAGCAGCCAAGTTGGAGGGGAAAAACTGTTTTTT. Its translation is CASSQVGGEKLFF.